These T cell receptor beta chains were read from a single sample in a study of blood T cell repertoires in COVID-19. Sequencing used immunoSEQ multiplex PCR; TCRdb keeps in-frame clones, though not all of them. This table holds under 300,000 clones, 80% to 85% found once. Material: PBMCs or T cells enriched from blood (not recorded which). These receptors came from a man in his fifties or sixties who had recovered from COVID-19. Each CDR3 is given with its conserved first and last residue. The D gene is left open where the match is weak. Part of the rows lack a size; the others show once, few, many or a class for expanded clones.

>TRBV11-2|TRBD1|.|TRBJ1-5
TGTGCCAGCAGCGAGGGACAGGGGCTCAATCAGCCCCAGCATTTT
CASSEGQGLNQPQHF
>TRBV11-2|TRBD1|.|TRBJ1-6
TGTGCCAGCAGCTTAGAGGACAGGGGTCGATCACCCCTCCACTTT
CASSLEDRGRSPLHF
>TRBV11-2|.|.|TRBJ1-1
TGTGCCAGCAGCTTGGGAGTCGAAGCTTTCTTT
CASSLGVEAFF
>TRBV30|TRBD1|.|TRBJ2-5
TGTGCCTGGGACAGGGGGCAGCGAGAGACCCAGTACTTC
CAWDRGQRETQYF
>TRBV7-2|TRBD1|.|TRBJ1-1
TGTGCCAGCAGCAGACAGGGTGGGAACACTGAAGCTTTCTTT
CASSRQGGNTEAFF
>TRBV5-1|TRBD1|.|TRBJ2-5
TGCGCCAGCAGCGGCAGGGGGCTGGAGACCCAGTACTTC
CASSGRGLETQYF
>TRBV7-9|.|once|TRBJ1-2
TGTGCCAGCAGCTTAGCGAGCGGGGAACTTCCTTACTTC
CASSLASGELPYF
>TRBV2|.|.|TRBJ1-4
TGTGCCAGTAAGGGGGATCACACGAGTGAAAAACTGTTTTTT
CASKGDHTSEKLFF
>TRBV27|.|.|TRBJ1-6
TGTGCCAGCAGCCTAATGGGCCGTGGGTCCTATAATTCACCCCTCCACTTT
CASSLMGRGSYNSPLHF
>TRBV27|.|.|TRBJ2-7
TGTGCCACCGGGGGTTCTGGGCCCTACGAGCAGTACTTC
CATGGSGPYEQYF
>TRBV5-6|.|.|TRBJ1-2
TGTGCCAGCAGCTATCTTGGGGGGAACTATGGCTACACCTTC
CASSYLGGNYGYTF
>TRBV5-3|TRBD1|.|TRBJ2-2
TGTGCCAGAAGCCGCCGGGACAGAGGGAACGGGGAGCTGTTTTTT
CARSRRDRGNGELFF
>TRBV10-3|TRBD1|.|TRBJ2-2
TGTGCCATCAGTGCCGACAGGGGAGTCACCGGGGAGCTGTTTTTT
CAISADRGVTGELFF
>TRBV28|.|.|TRBJ1-5
TGTGCCAGCAGTTTATACAGGGAATCAGTTCAGCCCCAGCATTTT
CASSLYRESVQPQHF
>TRBV7-3|TRBD2|.|TRBJ2-1
TGTGCCAGCAGCACCCAAGCGGGGTACAATGAGCAGTTCTTC
CASSTQAGYNEQFF
>TRBV11-2|.|.|TRBJ1-3
TGTGCCAGCACCGTCTCGGGGGATCGAAACACCATATATTTT
CASTVSGDRNTIYF
>TRBV25-1|.|.|TRBJ1-1
TGTGCCAGCCCCCCGGGGAGAGGGAACACTGAAGCTTTCTTT
CASPPGRGNTEAFF
>TRBV5-6|.|few|TRBJ2-3
TGTGCCAGCAGCTTGGTTGCCAGTAGCACAGATACGCAGTATTTT
CASSLVASSTDTQYF
>TRBV15|.|few|TRBJ1-2
TGTGCCACCAGCAGAGATAATGCGGGGAACTATGGCTACACCTTC
CATSRDNAGNYGYTF
>TRBV7-2|TRBD1|.|TRBJ2-7
TGTGCCAGCAGCTTACGAACAGGGGGCTTCAACGAGCAGTACTTC
CASSLRTGGFNEQYF
>TRBV5-5|.|.|TRBJ1-5
TGTGCCAGCAGCCCCACAACAGGGAGTCAGCCCCAGCATTTT
CASSPTTGSQPQHF
>TRBV5-1|.|.|TRBJ1-2
TGCGCCAGCAGCTTGGATCCAGGACTCTATGGCTACACCTTC
CASSLDPGLYGYTF
>TRBV27|TRBD1|.|TRBJ2-7
TGTGCCAGCAGTTTTTCTGGGACAGGGACTCCCAACGAGCAGTACTTC
CASSFSGTGTPNEQYF
>TRBV21-1|.|once|TRBJ1-2
TGTGCCAGCAGCTGGGACAGGGGGAACTATGGCTACACCTTC
CASSWDRGNYGYTF
>TRBV19|.|few|TRBJ1-2
TGTGCCAGTAGTGCTCAGGGGTATGAAGGCTACACCTTC
CASSAQGYEGYTF
>TRBV30|TRBD2|.|TRBJ2-1
TGTGCCTGGAATAGGGGACTAGCGCACGATGAGCAGTTCTTC
CAWNRGLAHDEQFF
>TRBV2|TRBD1|.|TRBJ1-2
TGTGCCAGCAGTAAGACAGGGGGTAACTATGGCTACACCTTC
CASSKTGGNYGYTF
>TRBV15|.|once|TRBJ2-7
TGTGCCACCAGCGAGGACTACGAGCAGTACTTC
CATSEDYEQYF
>TRBV6-5|.|.|TRBJ2-7
TGTGCCAGCACTCCCGGAGGGTCCTCCTACGAGCAGTACTTC
CASTPGGSSYEQYF
>TRBV6-4|TRBD2|.|TRBJ2-5
TGTGCCAGCAGCAGGCTAGCGGGAGACTGGGAGACCCAGTACTTC
CASSRLAGDWETQYF
>TRBV7-8|.|few|TRBJ1-3
TGTGCCAGCAGCTTATCCCCAGGGCAGAACACCATATATTTT
CASSLSPGQNTIYF
>TRBV19|TRBD1|.|TRBJ1-6
TGTGCCAGTAGTACCGGACAGGGGTATAATTCACCCCTCCACTTT
CASSTGQGYNSPLHF
>TRBV6-2/TRBV6-3|TRBD1|.|TRBJ2-7
TGTGCCAGCAGCGACAGGGCCTACGAGCAGTACTTC
CASSDRAYEQYF